This T cell receptor (beta chain) was identified in a study of control samples from healthy donors and cancer patients. Sequencing used immunoSEQ multiplex PCR; TCRdb keeps in-frame clones, though not all of them. Counted here are about 130,000 clones, around 93% occurring once; the ten biggest clones make up roughly 7.8%. Trimming took off 1 base at V and 13 bases at J, with 14 bases between the two ends. The CDR3 is 13 amino acids. Germline CDR1 and CDR2: MGHRA and YSYEKL. The V call is TRBV4-1, the J call TRBJ2-1; D unclear. This clonotype originated in a man between 18 and 35 years old in good health. The specimen sequenced was blood. The CDR3: CASSQGSARDQFF. In DNA, the CDR3 is TGCGCCAGCAGCCAAGGATCGGCTAGAGATCAGTTCTTC.